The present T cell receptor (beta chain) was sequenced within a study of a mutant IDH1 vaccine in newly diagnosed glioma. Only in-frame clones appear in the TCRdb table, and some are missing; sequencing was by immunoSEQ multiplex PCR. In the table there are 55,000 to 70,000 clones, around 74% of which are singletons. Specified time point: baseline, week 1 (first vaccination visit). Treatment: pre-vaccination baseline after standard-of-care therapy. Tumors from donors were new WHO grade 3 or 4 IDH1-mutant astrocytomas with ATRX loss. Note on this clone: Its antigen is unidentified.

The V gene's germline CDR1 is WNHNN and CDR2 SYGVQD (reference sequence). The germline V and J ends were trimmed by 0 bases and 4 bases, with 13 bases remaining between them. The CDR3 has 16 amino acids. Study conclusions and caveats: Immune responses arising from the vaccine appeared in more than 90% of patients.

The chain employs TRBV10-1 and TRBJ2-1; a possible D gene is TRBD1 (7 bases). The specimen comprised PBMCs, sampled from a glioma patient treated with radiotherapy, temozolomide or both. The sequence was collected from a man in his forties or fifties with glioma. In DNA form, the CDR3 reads TGCGCCAGCAGTGAGTCAAGGGGGGACAGATACAATGAGCAGTTCTTC. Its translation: CASSESRGDRYNEQFF.